This T cell receptor beta chain originates from a study of CD8+ T cells in alopecia areata. Study at large: Twice daily, treated patients received 5 to 10 mg of oral tofacitinib.

Overall study results and limits: Mice showed clearer TCR sharing than patients did, a gap that was possibly HLA-related.

cDNA serving as the sequencing template came from extracted, reverse transcribed RNA. Profiled with immunoSEQ multiplex PCR; TCRdb holds only in-frame clones, not every one. The sample yields tens of thousands of clones, roughly three fifths seen once. Trimming took 5 bases from V and 4 from J, leaving 12 bases between them. There are 14 residues in the CDR3. Germline assignment: CDR1 SEHNR and CDR2 FQNEAQ (reference sequence). This clone was found a few times. The antigen is undetermined. The sequence was collected from a human donor with alopecia areata. The sample was CD8+ T cells sorted from blood, taken at week 0. V gene TRBV7-9 combines with J gene TRBJ2-4, with D perhaps matching TRBD2 (6 bases). Written as DNA, the CDR3 is TGTGCCAGCAGCACCTCCGCGGGAAAAAACATTCAGTACTTC. Its translation is CASSTSAGKNIQYF.